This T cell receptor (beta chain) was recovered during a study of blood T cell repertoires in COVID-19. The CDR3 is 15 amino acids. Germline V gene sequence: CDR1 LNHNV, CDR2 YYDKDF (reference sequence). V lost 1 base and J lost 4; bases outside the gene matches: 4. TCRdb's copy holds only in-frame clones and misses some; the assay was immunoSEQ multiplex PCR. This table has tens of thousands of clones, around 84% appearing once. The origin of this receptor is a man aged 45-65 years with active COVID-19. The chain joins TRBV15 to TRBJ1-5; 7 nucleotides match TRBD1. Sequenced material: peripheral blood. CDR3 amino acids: CATSRGRTGNQPQHF. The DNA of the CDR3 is TGTGCCACCAGCAGAGGTAGGACAGGTAATCAGCCCCAGCATTTT.